The 26 T cell receptor beta chains presented below share a single source sample, sequenced in a study of TIL therapy for anti-PD-1-resistant metastatic lung cancer. This was the immunoSEQ v3 assay. Data came from immunoSEQ multiplex PCR; TCRdb stores just in-frame clones and leaves some out. Of over 15,000 clones listed, 70% to 80% are singletons. Described time point: pre-treatment sample, taken before nivolumab and TIL therapy. Source: blood, taken at baseline. These receptors were obtained from a person aged 25 to 85 with non-small cell lung cancer.

The chain's CDR3 is CASSLRQGSYNEQFF. The CDR3 DNA reads TGCGCCAGCAGCCTAAGACAGGGGTCGTACAATGAGCAGTTCTTC. The chain recombines TRBV4-1 with TRBJ2-1; 8 nucleotides agree with TRBD1. CDR1 is MGHRA, CDR2 YSYEKL, per germline. The CDR3 length is 15 residues. After removal of 4 bases from V and 4 bases from J, the junction contained 6 bases not matched to a gene.

The V and J genes are TRBV4-3 and TRBJ2-5; D unclear. The CDR3 has 15 residues. CDR1 and CDR2 (germline): LGHNA, YSLEER. Deletions cut 0 bases from V and 2 bases from J, with 10 bases between. DNA of the CDR3: TGCGCCAGCAGCCAAGAATTTGGGCAGCAAGAGACCCAGTACTTC. Translated: CASSQEFGQQETQYF.

This clone has more than one count but fewer than ten. V usage is TRBV7-2 and J usage is TRBJ1-6, with 7 bases identical to TRBD1. This CDR3 is built from 19 residues. With V trimmed by 5 bases and J by 6 bases, 19 bases remained unmatched. Germline loops: CDR1 SGHTA, CDR2 FQGNSA. CDR3: CASSLDRVGGIGSNSPLHF. CDR3 nucleotide sequence: TGTGCCAGCAGCCTTGACAGGGTCGGAGGCATCGGGTCTAATTCACCCCTCCACTTT.

The CDR3 region is CASSAGTSSTDTQYF. CDR3 DNA: TGTGCCAGCAGCGCCGGGACTAGTAGCACAGATACGCAGTATTTT. This chain joins TRBV9 and TRBJ2-3; 8 bases match TRBD2. Germline trimming cut 3 bases from V and 0 bases from J; bases unmatched to any gene: 3. The CDR3 consists of 15 residues. CDR1 is SGDLS and CDR2 is YYNGEE in the germline V gene.

The rearrangement uses TRBV7-2 and TRBJ2-3; no firm D call. Germline CDR1 and CDR2: SGHTA and FQGNSA. The CDR3 has 12 amino acids. V was clipped by 6 bases and J by 4 bases, with 8 bases between them. The CDR3 region has the DNA TGTGCCAGCAGTTCCCTAGCAGATACGCAGTATTTT. Translating gives CASSSLADTQYF. Drawing the rest from reference TRBV7-2 and TRBJ2-3, the complete variable domain is GAGVSQSPSNKVTEKGKDVELRCDPISGHTALYWYRQSLGQGLEFLIYFQGNSAPDKSGLPSDRFSAERTGGSVSTLTIQRTQQEDSAVYLCASSSLADTQYFGPGTRLTVL.

V is TRBV7-9 and J is TRBJ2-6; 13 nucleotides line up with TRBD2. Losses at the gene ends were 5 bases for V and 4 bases for J; bases not matched to a gene: 5. This CDR3 has 17 amino acids. Germline CDR1 and CDR2: SEHNR and FQNEAQ (reference sequence). CDR3 sequence: CASSPGLAGVGANVLTF. CDR3 coding DNA: TGTGCCAGCAGCCCAGGACTAGCGGGGGTCGGGGCCAACGTCCTGACTTTC.

This clone is a singleton in its sample. The chain has TRBV18 and TRBJ2-7, with D unresolved. The CDR3 consists of 14 residues. Looked up from germline, CDR1 is KGHSH and CDR2 is LQKENI. Between the trimmed V and J ends, which lost 0 bases and 6 bases, there was a span of 12 bases. The chain's CDR3 is CASSPPALPSEQYF. CDR3 sequence (DNA): TGTGCCAGCTCACCACCGGCCCTGCCATCCGAGCAGTACTTC.

The gene calls are TRBV7-3 and TRBJ2-2, with D tentatively TRBD1 or TRBD2 (6 bases each). Trimming stripped 4 bases from V and 6 bases from J, with 12 bases between. The CDR3 consists of 14 residues. Germline V gene lookup returns CDR1 SGHTA and CDR2 FQGTGA. CDR3 residues: CASSSGGRSGELFF. DNA for the CDR3: TGTGCCAGCAGCTCTGGGGGGCGGTCCGGGGAGCTGTTTTTT.

The genes are TRBV11-2 and TRBJ1-2, with D uncertain. V dropped 0 bases and J dropped 7 bases, with 9 bases sitting between them. CDR1 is SGHAT, CDR2 FQNNGV, per germline. This CDR3 contains 13 residues. The CDR3 is CASSLDPGIGYTF. DNA of the CDR3: TGTGCCAGCAGCTTAGATCCGGGGATTGGCTACACCTTC.

The genes are TRBV2 and TRBJ1-1; TRBD1 might be the D (6 bases). The CDR3 has 13 amino acids. CDR1 and CDR2 (germline): SNHLY, FYNNEI. The germline V and J ends were trimmed by 5 bases and 1 base, with 8 bases remaining between them. This chain's CDR3 is CASSPGQNTEAFF. CDR3 coding DNA: TGTGCCAGCAGTCCGGGACAGAACACTGAAGCTTTCTTT.

V and J are TRBV6-1 and TRBJ1-4; D gene uncertain. The CDR3 is made up of 15 amino acids. V was pared by 5 bases and J by 3 bases, with 13 bases between. Germline V gene lookup returns CDR1 MNHNS and CDR2 SASEGT. The CDR3: CASSMTPVPNEKLFF. The CDR3 coding sequence is TGTGCCAGCAGTATGACCCCTGTGCCTAATGAAAAACTGTTTTTT.

This chain joins TRBV5-5 and TRBJ1-5; no clear D gene. In germline, CDR1 is SGHKS, CDR2 YYEKEE (reference sequence). Trimming pared 0 bases from V and 4 bases from J, leaving 17 bases between. The CDR3 has 17 residues. The CDR3 bases are TGTGCCAGCAGCTTGGGAGTGGTTTTAAGGGCGAATCAGCCCCAGCATTTT. Amino acids: CASSLGVVLRANQPQHF.

This chain joins TRBV5-6 and TRBJ2-3; a possible D gene is TRBD2 (6 bases). The V end lost 0 bases, the J end lost 1 base, and 15 bases lay between the germline ends. CDR3 size: 17 residues. In germline, CDR1 is SGHDT, CDR2 YYEEEE. The CDR3 is CASSLANWERGTDTQYF. As DNA, the CDR3 is TGTGCCAGCAGCTTGGCCAATTGGGAGCGGGGCACAGATACGCAGTATTTT.

This sequence joins TRBV2 and TRBJ1-1, with 7 nucleotides matching TRBD1. The germline CDR1 and CDR2 sequences are SNHLY and FYNNEI. Trimming cost V 5 bases and J 4 bases; bases outside gene matches: 10. This CDR3 comprises 15 residues. CDR3 amino acids: CASSPNRGRVTEAFF. CDR3 nucleotide sequence: TGTGCCAGCAGTCCAAACAGGGGTAGGGTCACTGAAGCTTTCTTT. The full variable domain, rest sourced from reference TRBV2 and TRBJ1-1, is EPEVTQTPSHQVTQMGQEVILRCVPISNHLYFYWYRQILGQKVEFLVSFYNNEISEKSEIFDDQFSVERPDGSNFTLKIRSTKLEDSAMYFCASSPNRGRVTEAFFGQGTRLTVV.

This sequence joins TRBV7-2 and TRBJ1-5; D unresolved. Germline values: CDR1 SGHTA, CDR2 FQGNSA. Trimming pared 3 bases from V and 7 bases from J, leaving 10 bases between. This CDR3 is built from 13 residues. CDR3 bases: TGTGCCAGCAGCTTTTATCAGAGCCAGCCCCAGCATTTT. Encoded protein: CASSFYQSQPQHF.

V is TRBV19 and J is TRBJ1-1; 7 bases are a match to TRBD1. CDR3 length equals 15 residues. Germline CDR1 is LNHDA and CDR2 is SQIVND (reference sequence). V shed 6 bases, J shed 4 bases, and the junction held 11 bases outside the gene matches. CDR3 coding DNA: TGTGCCAGTAGGAGACAGGGTTTGATGAGCACTGAAGCTTTCTTT. Translating gives CASRRQGLMSTEAFF.

This sequence joins TRBV7-2 and TRBJ2-1, with a tentative D call TRBD2 (6 bases). Germline CDR1 SGHTA, CDR2 FQGNSA. The CDR3 covers 14 residues. The ends were cut back, 5 bases at V and 5 bases at J, with 13 bases in the middle. The CDR3 sequence is CASSGAGFDNEQFF. Written as DNA, the CDR3 is TGTGCCAGCAGCGGGGCGGGGTTCGACAATGAGCAGTTCTTC.

This clone was picked up a small number of times. The chain links TRBV27 to TRBJ2-7; D gene uncertain. V shed 5 bases and J shed 6 bases, with 2 bases lying between them. The CDR3 is 9 residues long. Germline V gives CDR1 MNHEY, CDR2 SMNVEV (reference sequence). DNA of the CDR3: TGTGCCAGCAGTCGCGAGCAGTACTTC. Its protein is CASSREQYF.

V gene TRBV29-1 combines with J gene TRBJ1-3; D is uncertain. The CDR3 consists of 13 residues. The germline CDR1 and CDR2 sequences are SQVTM and ANQGSEA. V was trimmed by 7 bases and J by 0 bases, leaving 10 bases between them. The DNA for the CDR3 is TGCAGCGCCCAAAGTTTCTCTGGAAACACCATATATTTT. This gives the protein CSAQSFSGNTIYF.

The rearrangement joins TRBV6-5 to TRBJ2-3; D might be TRBD2 (5 bases). V dropped 6 bases and J dropped 6 bases, with 13 bases sitting between them. The CDR3 loop spans 13 amino acids. From germline, CDR1 is MNHEY and CDR2 SVGAGI. CDR3: CASRPGVGDTQYF. Written as DNA, the CDR3 is TGTGCCAGCAGGCCCGGGGTGGGGGATACGCAGTATTTT.

This clone was observed a handful of times. V is TRBV6-1 and J is TRBJ2-5; tentative D call: TRBD1 (6 bases). The germline V gene has CDR1 MNHNS and CDR2 SASEGT. V shed 0 bases and J shed 3 bases, with 11 bases lying between them. The CDR3 length is 15 residues. The CDR3 region is CASSEAGAGEETQYF. For the CDR3, the DNA is TGTGCCAGCAGTGAAGCCGGGGCAGGGGAAGAGACCCAGTACTTC.

In its sample, this clone was seen once. The chain employs TRBV10-3 and TRBJ2-1; D possibly matches TRBD1 or TRBD2 (6 bases each). CDR1 and CDR2 (germline): ENHRY, SYGVKD. The CDR3 consists of 13 residues. The V end was cut by 6 bases, the J end by 5 bases, with 11 bases between. This chain's CDR3 is CAISGGQDNEQFF. The CDR3 DNA reads TGTGCCATCAGCGGGGGACAAGACAATGAGCAGTTCTTC.

This clone was seen a single time. The CDR3 region has the DNA TGCGCCAGCAGCATGGGACAAATCACAGATACGCAGTATTTT. The encoded protein is CASSMGQITDTQYF. The chain combines TRBV5-1 with TRBJ2-3; D may be TRBD1 (6 bases). Trimming removed 4 bases from V and 2 bases from J, with 11 bases in between. This CDR3 is 14 amino acids long. Germline loops: CDR1 SGHRS, CDR2 YFSETQ. Based on the CDR3 plus reference TRBV5-1 and TRBJ2-3, the full variable domain is KAGVTQTPRYLIKTRGQQVTLSCSPISGHRSVSWYQQTPGQGLQFLFEYFSETQRNKGNFPGRFSGRQFSNSRSEMNVSTLELGDSALYLCASSMGQITDTQYFGPGTRLTVL.

In this sample, this clone turned up once. V usage is TRBV7-9 and J usage is TRBJ2-5, with 7 bases that match TRBD1. CDR1 is SEHNR, CDR2 FQNEAQ, per germline (reference sequence). This CDR3 region has 17 residues. V shed 1 base, J shed 0 bases, and the junction held 8 bases outside the gene matches. CDR3 nucleotide sequence: TGTGCCAGCAGCTTAGTCCCCCTGACAGGGAACCAAGAGACCCAGTACTTC. Protein sequence: CASSLVPLTGNQETQYF.

This clone was recorded a few times. This rearrangement joins TRBV5-1 to TRBJ1-5; D remains ambiguous. V lost 3 bases, J lost 1 base, and 5 bases lay in between. The CDR3 consists of 13 residues. Germline CDR1 is SGHRS and CDR2 is YFSETQ. CDR3 residues: CASSYGSNQPQHF. Written as DNA, the CDR3 is TGCGCCAGCAGCTACGGGAGCAATCAGCCCCAGCATTTT.

The V gene is TRBV2, the J gene TRBJ1-2, with 12 positions matching TRBD1. There are 13 residues in the CDR3. The V segment lost 9 bases and the J segment 4 bases; nucleotides outside the gene matches: 3. The germline V gene has CDR1 SNHLY and CDR2 FYNNEI. CDR3 bases: TGTGCCAGAAGGGACAGGGGGCCCTATGGCTACACCTTC. Its translation is CARRDRGPYGYTF.